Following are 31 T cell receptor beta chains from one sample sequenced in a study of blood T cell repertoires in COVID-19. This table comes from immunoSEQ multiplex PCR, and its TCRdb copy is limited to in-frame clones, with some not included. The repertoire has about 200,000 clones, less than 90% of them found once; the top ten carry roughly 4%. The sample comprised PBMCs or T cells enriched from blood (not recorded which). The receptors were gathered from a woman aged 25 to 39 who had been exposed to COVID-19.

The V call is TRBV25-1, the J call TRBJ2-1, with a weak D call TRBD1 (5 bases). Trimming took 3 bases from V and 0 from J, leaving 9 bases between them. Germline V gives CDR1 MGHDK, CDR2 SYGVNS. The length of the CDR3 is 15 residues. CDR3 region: CASSDHRHSYNEQFF. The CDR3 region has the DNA TGTGCCAGCAGTGATCACAGGCACTCCTACAATGAGCAGTTCTTC. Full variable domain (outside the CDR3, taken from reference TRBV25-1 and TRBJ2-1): EADIYQTPRYLVIGTGKKITLECSQTMGHDKMYWYQQDPGMELHLIHYSYGVNSTEKGDLSSESTVSRIRTEHFPLTLESARPSHTSQYLCASSDHRHSYNEQFFGPGTRLTVL.

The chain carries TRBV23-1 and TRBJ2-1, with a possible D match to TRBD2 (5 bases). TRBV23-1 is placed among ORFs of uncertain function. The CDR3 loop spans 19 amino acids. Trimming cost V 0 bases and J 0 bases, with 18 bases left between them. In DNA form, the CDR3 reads TGCGCCAGCAGTCAATCCGGTGGCACAGACTACGACTCCTACAATGAGCAGTTCTTC. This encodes CASSQSGGTDYDSYNEQFF.

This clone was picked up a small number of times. In DNA, the CDR3 is TGTGCCAGCAGTACTAGGGGGACAGGATCAGGAATTCAGCCCCAGCATTTT. It codes for CASSTRGTGSGIQPQHF. The rearrangement links TRBV27 to TRBJ1-5; 8 nucleotides match TRBD1. Germline CDR1 and CDR2: MNHEY and SMNVEV (reference sequence). The CDR3 runs 17 residues. With V trimmed by 5 bases and J by 6 bases, 15 bases remained unmatched.

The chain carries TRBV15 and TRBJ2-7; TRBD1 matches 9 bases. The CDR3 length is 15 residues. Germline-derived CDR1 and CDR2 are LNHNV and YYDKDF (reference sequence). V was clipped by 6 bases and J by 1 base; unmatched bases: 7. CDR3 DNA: TGTGCCACCAGTAAGGGACAGGGCCTTTCCTACGAGCAGTACTTC. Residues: CATSKGQGLSYEQYF. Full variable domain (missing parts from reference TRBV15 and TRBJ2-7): DAMVIQNPRYQVTQFGKPVTLSCSQTLNHNVMYWYQQKSSQAPKLLFHYYDKDFNNEADTPDNFQSRRPNTSFCFLDIRSPGLGDTAMYLCATSKGQGLSYEQYFGPGTRLTVT.

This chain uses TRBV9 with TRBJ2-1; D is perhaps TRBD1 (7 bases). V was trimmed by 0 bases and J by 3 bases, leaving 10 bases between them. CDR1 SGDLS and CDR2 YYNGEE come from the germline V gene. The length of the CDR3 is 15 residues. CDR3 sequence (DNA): TGTGCCAGCAGCGTAGCAGGGGGAGGCTACAATGAGCAGTTCTTC. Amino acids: CASSVAGGGYNEQFF.

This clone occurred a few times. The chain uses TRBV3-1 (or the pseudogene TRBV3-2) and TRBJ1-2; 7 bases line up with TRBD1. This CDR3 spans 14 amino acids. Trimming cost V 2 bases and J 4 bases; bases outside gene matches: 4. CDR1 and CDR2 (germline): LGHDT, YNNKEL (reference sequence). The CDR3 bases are TGTGCCAGCAGCCAAACCGGGACAGCCTATGGCTACACCTTC. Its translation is CASSQTGTAYGYTF.

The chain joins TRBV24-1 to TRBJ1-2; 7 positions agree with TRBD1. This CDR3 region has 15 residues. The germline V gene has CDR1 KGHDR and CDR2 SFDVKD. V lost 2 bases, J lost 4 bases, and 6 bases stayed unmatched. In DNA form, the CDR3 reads TGTGCCACCAGTGATTCTCGGGCAGGGGGCTATGGCTACACCTTC. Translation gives CATSDSRAGGYGYTF.

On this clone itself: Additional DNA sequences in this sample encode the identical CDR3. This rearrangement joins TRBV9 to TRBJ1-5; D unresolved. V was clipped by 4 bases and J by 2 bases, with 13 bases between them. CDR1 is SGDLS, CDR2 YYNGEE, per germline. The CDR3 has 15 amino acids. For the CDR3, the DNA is TGTGCCAGCAGCCCCACCCCGGGAGGCAATCAGCCCCAGCATTTT. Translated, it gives CASSPTPGGNQPQHF.

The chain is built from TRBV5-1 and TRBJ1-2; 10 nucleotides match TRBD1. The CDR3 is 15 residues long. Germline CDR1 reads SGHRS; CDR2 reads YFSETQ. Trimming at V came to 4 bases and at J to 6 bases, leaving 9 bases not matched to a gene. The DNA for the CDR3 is TGCGCCAGCAGCAAGGGGGACAGGGGATTCAATGGCTACACCTTC. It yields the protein CASSKGDRGFNGYTF. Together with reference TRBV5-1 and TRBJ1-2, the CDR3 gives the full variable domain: KAGVTQTPRYLIKTRGQQVTLSCSPISGHRSVSWYQQTPGQGLQFLFEYFSETQRNKGNFPGRFSGRQFSNSRSEMNVSTLELGDSALYLCASSKGDRGFNGYTFGSGTRLTVV.

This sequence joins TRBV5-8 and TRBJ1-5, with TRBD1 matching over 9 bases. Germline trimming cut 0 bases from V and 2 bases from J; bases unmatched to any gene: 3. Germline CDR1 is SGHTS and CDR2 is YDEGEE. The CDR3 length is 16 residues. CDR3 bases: TGTGCCAGCAGCTTGGGGACAGGGGTGGGCAATCAGCCCCAGCATTTT. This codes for CASSLGTGVGNQPQHF.

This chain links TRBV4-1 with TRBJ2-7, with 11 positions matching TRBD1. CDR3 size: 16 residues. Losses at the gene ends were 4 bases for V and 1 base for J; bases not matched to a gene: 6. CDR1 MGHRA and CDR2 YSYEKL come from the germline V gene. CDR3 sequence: CASSPTGTGGSYEQYF. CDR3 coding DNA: TGCGCCAGCAGCCCTACGGGGACAGGGGGGTCCTACGAGCAGTACTTC.

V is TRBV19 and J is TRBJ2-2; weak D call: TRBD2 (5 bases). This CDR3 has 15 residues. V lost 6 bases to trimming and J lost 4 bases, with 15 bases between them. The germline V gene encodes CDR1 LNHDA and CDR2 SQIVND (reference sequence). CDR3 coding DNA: TGTGCCAGTAGACAGATGCGGGCCACCACCGGGGAGCTGTTTTTT. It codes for CASRQMRATTGELFF.

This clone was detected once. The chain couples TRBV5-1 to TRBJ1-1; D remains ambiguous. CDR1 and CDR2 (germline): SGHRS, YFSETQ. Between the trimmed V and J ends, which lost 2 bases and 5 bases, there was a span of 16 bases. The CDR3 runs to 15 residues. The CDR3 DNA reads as TGCGCCAGCAGCTTAAGGAGTCAGAGTCGGACTGAAGCTTTCTTT. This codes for CASSLRSQSRTEAFF.

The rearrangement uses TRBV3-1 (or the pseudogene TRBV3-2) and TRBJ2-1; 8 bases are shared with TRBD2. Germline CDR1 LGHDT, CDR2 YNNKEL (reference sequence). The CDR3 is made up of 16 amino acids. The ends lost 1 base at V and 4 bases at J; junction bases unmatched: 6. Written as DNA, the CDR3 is TGTGCCAGCAGCCAAGTCGCCCAGCGGGGGTACAATGAGCAGTTCTTC. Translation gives CASSQVAQRGYNEQFF.

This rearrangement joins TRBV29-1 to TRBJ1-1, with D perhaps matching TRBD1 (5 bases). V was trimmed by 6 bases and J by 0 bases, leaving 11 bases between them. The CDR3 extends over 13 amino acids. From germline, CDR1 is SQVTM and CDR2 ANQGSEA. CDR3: CSVAGRMNTEAFF. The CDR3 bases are TGCAGCGTCGCGGGACGGATGAACACTGAAGCTTTCTTT.

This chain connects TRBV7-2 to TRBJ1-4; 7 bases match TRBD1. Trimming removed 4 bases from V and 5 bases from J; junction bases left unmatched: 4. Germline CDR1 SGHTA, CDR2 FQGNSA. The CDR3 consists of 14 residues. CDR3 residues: CASSSGQLNEKLFF. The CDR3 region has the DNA TGTGCCAGCAGCTCGGGACAGCTAAATGAAAAACTGTTTTTT.

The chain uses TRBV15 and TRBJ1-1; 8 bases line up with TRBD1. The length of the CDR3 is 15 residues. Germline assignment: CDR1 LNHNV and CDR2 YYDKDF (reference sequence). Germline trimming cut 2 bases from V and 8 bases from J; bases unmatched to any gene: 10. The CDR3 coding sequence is TGTGCCACCAGCAGACAACCCCAGGGGGCTGGGGAAGCTTTCTTT. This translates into CATSRQPQGAGEAFF. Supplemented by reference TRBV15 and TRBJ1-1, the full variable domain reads DAMVIQNPRYQVTQFGKPVTLSCSQTLNHNVMYWYQQKSSQAPKLLFHYYDKDFNNEADTPDNFQSRRPNTSFCFLDIRSPGLGDTAMYLCATSRQPQGAGEAFFGQGTRLTVV.

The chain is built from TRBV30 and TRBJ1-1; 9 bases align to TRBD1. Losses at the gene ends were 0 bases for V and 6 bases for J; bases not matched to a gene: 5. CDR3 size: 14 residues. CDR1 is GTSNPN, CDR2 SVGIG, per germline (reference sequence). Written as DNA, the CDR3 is TGTGCCTGGAGTGTACGGGGGACAGGGTCTGAAGCTTTCTTT. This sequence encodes CAWSVRGTGSEAFF.

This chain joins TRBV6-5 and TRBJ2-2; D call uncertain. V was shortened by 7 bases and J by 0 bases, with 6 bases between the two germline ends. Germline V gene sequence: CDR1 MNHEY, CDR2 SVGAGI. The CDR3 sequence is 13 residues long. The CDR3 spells CASTQANTGELFF. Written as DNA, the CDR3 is TGTGCCAGCACGCAGGCGAACACCGGGGAGCTGTTTTTT.

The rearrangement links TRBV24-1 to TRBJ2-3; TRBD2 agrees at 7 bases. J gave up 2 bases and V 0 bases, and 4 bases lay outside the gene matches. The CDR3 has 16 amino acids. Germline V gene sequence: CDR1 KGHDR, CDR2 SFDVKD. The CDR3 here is CATSDLTSANTDTQYF. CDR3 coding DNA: TGTGCCACCAGTGATTTGACTAGCGCTAACACAGATACGCAGTATTTT.

This chain's CDR3 is CASSVDQGGYGYTF. The CDR3 region has the DNA TGTGCCAGCAGCGTAGACCAGGGAGGCTATGGCTACACCTTC. This rearrangement joins TRBV9 to TRBJ1-2; weak D call: TRBD1 (5 bases). The CDR3 has 14 residues. Germline V lookup: CDR1 SGDLS, CDR2 YYNGEE. V lost 0 bases to trimming and J lost 4 bases, with 10 bases between them.

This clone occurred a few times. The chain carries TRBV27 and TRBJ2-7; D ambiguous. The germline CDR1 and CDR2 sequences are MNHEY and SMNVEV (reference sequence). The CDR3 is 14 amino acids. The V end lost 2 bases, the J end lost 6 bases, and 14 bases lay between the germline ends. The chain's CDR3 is CASSLSRQVPEQYF. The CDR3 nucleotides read TGTGCCAGCAGTTTAAGCCGGCAGGTTCCCGAGCAGTACTTC.

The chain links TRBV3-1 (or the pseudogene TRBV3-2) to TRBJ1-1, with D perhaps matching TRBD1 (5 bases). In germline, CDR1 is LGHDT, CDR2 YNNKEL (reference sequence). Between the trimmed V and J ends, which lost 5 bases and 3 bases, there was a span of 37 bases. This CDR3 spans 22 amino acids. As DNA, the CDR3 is TGTGCCAGCAGCGTATCTCAGGGTTCGAAGGGTCCCCCCTTTATATCGTACACTGAAGCTTTCTTT. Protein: CASSVSQGSKGPPFISYTEAFF.

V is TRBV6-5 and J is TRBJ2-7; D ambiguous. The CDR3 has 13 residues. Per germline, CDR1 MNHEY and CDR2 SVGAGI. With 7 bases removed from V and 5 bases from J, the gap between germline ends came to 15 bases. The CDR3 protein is CASNPGVGDEQYF. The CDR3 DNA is TGTGCCAGCAACCCGGGTGTAGGCGACGAGCAGTACTTC.

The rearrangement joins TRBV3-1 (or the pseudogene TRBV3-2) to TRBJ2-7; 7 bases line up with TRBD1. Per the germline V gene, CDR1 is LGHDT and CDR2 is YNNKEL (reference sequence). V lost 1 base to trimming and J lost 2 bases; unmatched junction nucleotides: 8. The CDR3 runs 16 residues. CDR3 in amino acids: CASSQGLATGAYEQYF. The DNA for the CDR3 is TGTGCCAGCAGCCAAGGGTTAGCAACAGGGGCCTACGAGCAGTACTTC.

The CDR3 spells CASSRLTGTYEQYF. CDR3 bases: TGTGCCAGCAGCCGCTTGACAGGAACCTACGAGCAGTACTTC. The rearrangement links TRBV3-1 (or the pseudogene TRBV3-2) to TRBJ2-7; possible D gene TRBD1, 6 bases. V lost 4 bases, J lost 2 bases, and 12 bases lay in between. CDR1 and CDR2 from the germline V gene are LGHDT and YNNKEL (reference sequence). CDR3 length equals 14 residues.

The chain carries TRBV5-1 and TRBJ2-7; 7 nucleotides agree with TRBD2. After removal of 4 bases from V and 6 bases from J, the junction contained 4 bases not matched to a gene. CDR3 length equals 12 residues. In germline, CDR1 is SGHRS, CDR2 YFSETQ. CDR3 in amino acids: CASSPGGVEQYF. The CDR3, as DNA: TGCGCCAGCAGCCCGGGGGGTGTCGAGCAGTACTTC.

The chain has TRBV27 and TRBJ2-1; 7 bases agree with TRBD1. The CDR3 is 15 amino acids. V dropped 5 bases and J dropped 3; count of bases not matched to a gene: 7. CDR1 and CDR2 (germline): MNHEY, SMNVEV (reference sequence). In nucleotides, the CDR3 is TGTGCCAGCAGTGCCCCGAGACAGGGCTACAATGAGCAGTTCTTC. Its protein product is CASSAPRQGYNEQFF.

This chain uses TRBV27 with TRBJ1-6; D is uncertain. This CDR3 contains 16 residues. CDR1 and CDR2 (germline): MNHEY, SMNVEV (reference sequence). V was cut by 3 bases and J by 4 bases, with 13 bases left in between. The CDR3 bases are TGTGCCAGCAGTTTCCGCTCAGCGGGGTATAATTCACCCCTCCACTTT. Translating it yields CASSFRSAGYNSPLHF.

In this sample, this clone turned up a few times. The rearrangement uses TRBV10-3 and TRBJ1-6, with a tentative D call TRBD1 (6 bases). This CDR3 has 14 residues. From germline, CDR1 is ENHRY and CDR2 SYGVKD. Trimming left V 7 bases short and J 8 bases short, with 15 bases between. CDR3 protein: CAIKNRDDYSPLHF. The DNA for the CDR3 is TGTGCCATCAAAAACAGGGACGATTATTCACCCCTCCACTTT.

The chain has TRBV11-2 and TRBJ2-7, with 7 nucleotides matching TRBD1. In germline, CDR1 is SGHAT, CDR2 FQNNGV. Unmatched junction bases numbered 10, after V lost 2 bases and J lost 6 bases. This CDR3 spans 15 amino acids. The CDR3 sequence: CASSLSLGGAGEQYF. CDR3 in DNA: TGTGCCAGCAGCTTATCCCTAGGGGGCGCGGGCGAGCAGTACTTC.